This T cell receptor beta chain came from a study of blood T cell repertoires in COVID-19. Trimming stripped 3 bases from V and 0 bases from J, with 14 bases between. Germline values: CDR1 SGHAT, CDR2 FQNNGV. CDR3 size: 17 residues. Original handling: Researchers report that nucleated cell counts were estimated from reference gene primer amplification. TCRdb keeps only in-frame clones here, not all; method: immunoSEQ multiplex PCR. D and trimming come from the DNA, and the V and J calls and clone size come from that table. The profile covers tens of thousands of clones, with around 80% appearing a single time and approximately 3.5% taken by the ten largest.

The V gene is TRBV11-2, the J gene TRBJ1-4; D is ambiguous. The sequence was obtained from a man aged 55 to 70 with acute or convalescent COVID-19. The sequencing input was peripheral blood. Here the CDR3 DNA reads TGTGCCAGCAGCTTCGGGAACCTAGCTGCAACTAATGAAAAACTGTTTTTT. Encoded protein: CASSFGNLAATNEKLFF. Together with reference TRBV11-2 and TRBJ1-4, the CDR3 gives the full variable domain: EAGVAQSPRYKIIEKRQSVAFWCNPISGHATLYWYQQILGQGPKLLIQFQNNGVVDDSQLPKDRFSAERLKGVDSTLKIQPAKLEDSAVYLCASSFGNLAATNEKLFFGSGTQLSVL.